This TCR beta chain was profiled in a study of T-cell reconstitution after alpha-beta-depleted transplantation in children listed by TCRdb under 2016. Describing the broader study: The study quantitatively tracked T-cell immune reconstitution after TCRalphabeta/CD19-depleted allogeneic hematopoietic cell transplantation in children using TCR repertoire profiling. The investigation overall reported the following: The apparently early alphabetaT-cell count recovery about two months after transplant was reportedly dependent on only several hundred rapidly expanded clones derived from non-depleted graft cells. In some patients, the high TCRbeta diversity seen at day 60 was put down to recipient T cells and intrathymic progenitors that had survived conditioning. Over the following months the frequencies of hyperexpanded clones went down, and after one year T-cell counts and TCRbeta diversity were mostly credited to newly produced T cells.

This clonotype was observed a few times. What this receptor recognizes is not known. No much larger clone exists at a distance of one base, and base qualities are not known. Library preparation employed PCR. The instrument given in TCRdb is Illumina HiSeq 2500. Molecular barcoding was employed in the preparation of TCR libraries, with unique molecular identifiers being used to normalize TCRbeta repertoire quantification. The raw public data were reprocessed by TCRdb itself: fastp quality trimming at Q25, MiXCR clonotype calling, in-frame beta chains only. All rows with the same CDR3 protein become a single entry with the most common DNA and genes. This sample gives 700,000 to 950,000 distinct CDR3 sequences in total; around 15% of them show up just once. The ten largest clones represent just under 5% of the sample. The treatment or condition label on this specimen signifies: allogeneic hematopoietic cell transplantation with graft depleted of TCRalphabeta T cells and CD19 B cells. The transplant recipients were children given TCRalphabeta/CD19-depleted allogeneic hematopoietic cell grafts.

The CDR3 spans 13 residues, from the cysteine through the phenylalanine. The CDR3 DNA has 39 bases and is translated from base 1. Sequenced material: PBMCs, mostly from graft donor cells, taken 360 days after TCRalphabeta/CD19-depleted stem cell transplant. The clonotype originates from a male patient under 18 who had a stem cell transplant for acute lymphoblastic leukemia, so the T cells may come from the graft donor. The sequence joins TRBV21-1 to TRBJ2-7. TRBV21-1 is assigned pseudogene status. The DNA is as follows: TGTGCCAGCAGCAATTCGGACTCCTACGAGCAGTACTTC. It codes for CASSNSDSYEQYF.